Listed here is a single T cell receptor (beta chain). Its cognate antigen is unknown. The record originates from a study of T cell responses to AZD1222 COVID-19 vaccine. Study-wide findings and caveats: When two AZD1222 doses had been given, Spike-specific TCR breadth and depth rose.

The germline V gene has CDR1 SGHRS and CDR2 YFSETQ. V lost 4 bases to trimming and J lost 6 bases; unmatched junction nucleotides: 10. CDR3 size: 16 residues. Only in-frame clones appear in the TCRdb table, and some are missing; sequencing was by immunoSEQ multiplex PCR. The sample lists fewer than 70,000 clones, about 80% occurring once. This clonotype was obtained from an adult who received the AZD1222 COVID-19 vaccine. Sample: peripheral blood, taken 28 days after the second AZD1222 dose. The gene calls are TRBV5-1 and TRBJ2-3; 11 positions agree with TRBD2. The CDR3 protein is CASSRGLAGGFDTQYF. CDR3 coding DNA: TGCGCCAGCAGCAGAGGACTAGCGGGTGGGTTCGATACGCAGTATTTT. Combining the CDR3 with reference TRBV5-1 and TRBJ2-3 gives the whole variable domain KAGVTQTPRYLIKTRGQQVTLSCSPISGHRSVSWYQQTPGQGLQFLFEYFSETQRNKGNFPGRFSGRQFSNSRSEMNVSTLELGDSALYLCASSRGLAGGFDTQYFGPGTRLTVL.